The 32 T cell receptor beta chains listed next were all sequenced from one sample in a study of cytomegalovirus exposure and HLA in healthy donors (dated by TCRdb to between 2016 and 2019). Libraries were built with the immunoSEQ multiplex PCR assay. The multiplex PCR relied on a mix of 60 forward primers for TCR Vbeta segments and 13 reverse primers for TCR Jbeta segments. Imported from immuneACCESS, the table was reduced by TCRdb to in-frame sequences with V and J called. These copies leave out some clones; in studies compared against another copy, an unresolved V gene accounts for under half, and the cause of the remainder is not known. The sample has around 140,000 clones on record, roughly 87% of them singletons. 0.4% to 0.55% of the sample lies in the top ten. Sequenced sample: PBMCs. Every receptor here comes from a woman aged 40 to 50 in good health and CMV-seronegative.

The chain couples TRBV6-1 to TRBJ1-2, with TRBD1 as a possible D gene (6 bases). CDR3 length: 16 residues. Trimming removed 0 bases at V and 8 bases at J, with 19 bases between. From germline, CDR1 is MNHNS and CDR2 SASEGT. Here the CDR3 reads CASSEANWDTFEGYTF. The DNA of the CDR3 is TGTGCCAGCAGTGAAGCAAACTGGGACACCTTCGAGGGCTACACCTTC.

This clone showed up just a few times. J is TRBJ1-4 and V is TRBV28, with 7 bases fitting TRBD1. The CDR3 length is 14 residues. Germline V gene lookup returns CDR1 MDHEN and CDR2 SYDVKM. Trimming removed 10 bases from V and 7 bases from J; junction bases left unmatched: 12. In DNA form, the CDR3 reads TGTGCCACCTCCGGCCCGACAGGGCTTGAAAAACTGTTTTTT. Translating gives CATSGPTGLEKLFF. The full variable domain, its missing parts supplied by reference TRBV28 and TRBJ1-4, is DVKVTQSSRYLVKRTGEKVFLECVQDMDHENMFWYRQDPGLGLRLIYFSYDVKMKEKGDIPEGYSVSREKKERFSLILESASTNQTSMYLCATSGPTGLEKLFFGSGTQLSVL.

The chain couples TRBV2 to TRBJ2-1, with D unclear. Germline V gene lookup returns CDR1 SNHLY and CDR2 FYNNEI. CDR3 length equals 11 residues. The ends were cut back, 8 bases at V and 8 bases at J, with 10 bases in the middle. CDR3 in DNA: TGTGCCAGCCTCCGGGTCCATGAGCAGTTCTTC. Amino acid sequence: CASLRVHEQFF.

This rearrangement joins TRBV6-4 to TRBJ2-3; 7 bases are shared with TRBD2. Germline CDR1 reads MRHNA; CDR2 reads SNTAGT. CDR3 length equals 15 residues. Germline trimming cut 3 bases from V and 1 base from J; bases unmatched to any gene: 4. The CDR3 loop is CASSETSEGTDTQYF. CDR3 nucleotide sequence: TGTGCCAGCAGTGAAACTAGCGAGGGCACAGATACGCAGTATTTT.

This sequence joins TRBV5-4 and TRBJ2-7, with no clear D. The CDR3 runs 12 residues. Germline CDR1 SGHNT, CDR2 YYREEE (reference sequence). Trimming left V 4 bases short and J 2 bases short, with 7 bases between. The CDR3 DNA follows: TGTGCCAGCAGCATTGACACCTACGAGCAGTACTTC. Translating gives CASSIDTYEQYF. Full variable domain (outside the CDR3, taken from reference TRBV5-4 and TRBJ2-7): ETGVTQSPTHLIKTRGQQVTLRCSSQSGHNTVSWYQQALGQGPQFIFQYYREEENGRGNFPPRFSGLQFPNYSSELNVNALELDDSALYLCASSIDTYEQYFGPGTRLTVT.

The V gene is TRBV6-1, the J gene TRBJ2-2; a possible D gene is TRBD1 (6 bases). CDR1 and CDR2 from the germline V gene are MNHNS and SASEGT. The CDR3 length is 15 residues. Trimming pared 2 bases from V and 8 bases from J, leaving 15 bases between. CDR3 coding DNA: TGTGCCAGCAGTGAAATAGACAGGAACTATGGGGAGCTGTTTTTT. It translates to CASSEIDRNYGELFF.

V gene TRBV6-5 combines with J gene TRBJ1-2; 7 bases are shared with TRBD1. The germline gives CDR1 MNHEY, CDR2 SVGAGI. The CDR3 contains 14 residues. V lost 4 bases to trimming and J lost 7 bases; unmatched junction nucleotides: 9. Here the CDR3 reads CASSSFDRVAGYTF. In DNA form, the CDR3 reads TGTGCCAGCAGTTCCTTCGACAGGGTGGCTGGCTACACCTTC.

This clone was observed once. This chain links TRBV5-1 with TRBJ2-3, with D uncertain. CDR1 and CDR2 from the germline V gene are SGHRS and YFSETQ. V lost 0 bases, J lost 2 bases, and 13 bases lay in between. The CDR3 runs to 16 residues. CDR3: CASSLGVHSLTDTQYF. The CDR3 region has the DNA TGCGCCAGCAGCTTGGGGGTCCACAGCCTCACAGATACGCAGTATTTT.

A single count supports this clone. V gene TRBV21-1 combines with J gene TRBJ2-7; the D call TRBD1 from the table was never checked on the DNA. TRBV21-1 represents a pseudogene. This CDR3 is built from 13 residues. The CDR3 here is CASSPPGPYEQYF. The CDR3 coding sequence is TGTGCCAGCAGCCCCCCAGGGCCCTACGAGCAGTACTTC.

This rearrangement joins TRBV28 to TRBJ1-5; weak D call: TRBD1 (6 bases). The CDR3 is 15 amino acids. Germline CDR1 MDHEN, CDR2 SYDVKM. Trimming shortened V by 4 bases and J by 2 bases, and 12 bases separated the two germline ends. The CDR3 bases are TGTGCCAGCAGTTCCCAGGGGTCGGGCAATCAGCCCCAGCATTTT. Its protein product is CASSSQGSGNQPQHF.

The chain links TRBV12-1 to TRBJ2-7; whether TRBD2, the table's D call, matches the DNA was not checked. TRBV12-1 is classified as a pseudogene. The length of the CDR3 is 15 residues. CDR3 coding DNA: TGTGCCAGCAGCCAACTAGCGTCACGAGCTTACGAGCAGTACTTC. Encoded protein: CASSQLASRAYEQYF.

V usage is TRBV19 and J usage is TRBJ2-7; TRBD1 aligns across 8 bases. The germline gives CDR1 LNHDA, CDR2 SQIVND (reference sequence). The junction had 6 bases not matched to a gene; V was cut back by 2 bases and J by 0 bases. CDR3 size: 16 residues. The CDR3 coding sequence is TGTGCCAGTAGTATATCTATCGGGACAGGCTCCTACGAGCAGTACTTC. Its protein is CASSISIGTGSYEQYF.

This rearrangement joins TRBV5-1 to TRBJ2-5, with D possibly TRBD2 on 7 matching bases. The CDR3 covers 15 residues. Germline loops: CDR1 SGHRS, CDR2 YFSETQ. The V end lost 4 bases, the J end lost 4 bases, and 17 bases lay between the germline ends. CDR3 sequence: CASSDNARGGETQYF. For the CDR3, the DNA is TGCGCCAGCAGCGATAACGCGAGGGGGGGAGAGACCCAGTACTTC. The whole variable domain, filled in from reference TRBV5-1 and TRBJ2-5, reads KAGVTQTPRYLIKTRGQQVTLSCSPISGHRSVSWYQQTPGQGLQFLFEYFSETQRNKGNFPGRFSGRQFSNSRSEMNVSTLELGDSALYLCASSDNARGGETQYFGPGTRLLVL.

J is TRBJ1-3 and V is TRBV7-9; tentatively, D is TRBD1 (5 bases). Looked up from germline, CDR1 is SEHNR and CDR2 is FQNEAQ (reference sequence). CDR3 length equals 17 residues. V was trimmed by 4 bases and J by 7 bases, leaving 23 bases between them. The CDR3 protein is CASSSQGNPTLYNTIYF. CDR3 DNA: TGTGCCAGCAGCTCTCAGGGAAATCCCACCCTTTATAACACCATATATTTT.

This CDR3 reads CASKGTSGRGELFF. The CDR3 DNA reads TGTGCCAGCAAGGGGACTAGCGGGAGAGGGGAGCTGTTTTTT. This chain connects TRBV27 to TRBJ2-2; the match to TRBD2 covers 14 bases. J lost 8 bases, V lost 7 bases, and 3 bases had no gene match. The CDR3 is 14 amino acids. The germline V gene has CDR1 MNHEY and CDR2 SMNVEV (reference sequence).

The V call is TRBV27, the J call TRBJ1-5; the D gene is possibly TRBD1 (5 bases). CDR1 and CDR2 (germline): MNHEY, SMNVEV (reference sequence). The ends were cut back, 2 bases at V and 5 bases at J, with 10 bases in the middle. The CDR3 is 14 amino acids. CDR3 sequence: CASSLAGVDQPQHF. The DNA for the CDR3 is TGTGCCAGCAGTTTAGCGGGGGTTGATCAGCCCCAGCATTTT.

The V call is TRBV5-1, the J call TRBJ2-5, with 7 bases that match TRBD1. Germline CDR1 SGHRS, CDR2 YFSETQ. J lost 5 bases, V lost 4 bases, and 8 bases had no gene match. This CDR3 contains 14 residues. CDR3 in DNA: TGCGCCAGCAGCGACCCACAGGGGATCGAGACCCAGTACTTC. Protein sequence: CASSDPQGIETQYF.

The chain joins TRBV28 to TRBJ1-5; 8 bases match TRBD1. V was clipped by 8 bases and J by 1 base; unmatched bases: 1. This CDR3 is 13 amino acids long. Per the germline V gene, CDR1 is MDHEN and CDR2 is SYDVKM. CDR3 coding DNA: TGTGCCAGCCGGGACAGGAGCAATCAGCCCCAGCATTTT. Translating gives CASRDRSNQPQHF. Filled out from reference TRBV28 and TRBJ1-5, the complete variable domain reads DVKVTQSSRYLVKRTGEKVFLECVQDMDHENMFWYRQDPGLGLRLIYFSYDVKMKEKGDIPEGYSVSREKKERFSLILESASTNQTSMYLCASRDRSNQPQHFGDGTRLSIL.

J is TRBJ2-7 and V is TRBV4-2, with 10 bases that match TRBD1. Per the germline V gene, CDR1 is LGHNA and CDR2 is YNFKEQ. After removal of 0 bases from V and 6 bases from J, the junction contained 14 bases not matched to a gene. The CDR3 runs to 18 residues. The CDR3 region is CASSQEGALGQGFSEQYF. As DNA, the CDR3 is TGTGCCAGCAGCCAAGAGGGGGCGTTGGGACAGGGGTTTTCCGAGCAGTACTTC.

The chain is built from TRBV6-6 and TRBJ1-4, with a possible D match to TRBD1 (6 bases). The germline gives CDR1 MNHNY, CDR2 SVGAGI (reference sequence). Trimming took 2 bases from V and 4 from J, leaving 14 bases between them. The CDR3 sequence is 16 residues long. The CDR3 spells CASSYGDITRNEKLFF. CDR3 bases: TGTGCCAGCAGTTACGGGGACATCACCCGTAATGAAAAACTGTTTTTT.

As DNA, the CDR3 is TGTGCCAGCAGGACAACTAGCGGGTCACAAGAGACCCAGTACTTC. This sequence encodes CASRTTSGSQETQYF. This chain connects TRBV6-1 to TRBJ2-5; 9 bases agree with TRBD2. Losses at the gene ends were 6 bases for V and 2 bases for J; bases not matched to a gene: 7. Germline CDR1 reads MNHNS; CDR2 reads SASEGT. The CDR3 is 15 residues long.

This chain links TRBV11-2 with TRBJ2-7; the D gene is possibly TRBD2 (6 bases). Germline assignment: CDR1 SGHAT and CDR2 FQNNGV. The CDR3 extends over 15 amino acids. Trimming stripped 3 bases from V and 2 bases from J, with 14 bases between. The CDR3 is CASSLDYRGPYEQYF. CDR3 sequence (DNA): TGTGCCAGCAGCTTGGACTACCGGGGACCCTACGAGCAGTACTTC.

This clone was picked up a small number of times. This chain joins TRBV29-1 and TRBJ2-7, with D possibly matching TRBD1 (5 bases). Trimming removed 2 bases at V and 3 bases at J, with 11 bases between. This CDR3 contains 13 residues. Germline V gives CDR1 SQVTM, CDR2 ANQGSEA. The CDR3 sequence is CSVERAGIYEQYF. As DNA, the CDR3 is TGCAGCGTTGAACGGGCAGGGATCTACGAGCAGTACTTC.

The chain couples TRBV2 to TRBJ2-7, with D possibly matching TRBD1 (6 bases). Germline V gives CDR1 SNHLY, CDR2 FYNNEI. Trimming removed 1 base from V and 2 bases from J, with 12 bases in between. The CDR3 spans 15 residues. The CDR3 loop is CASSEGGTSTYEQYF. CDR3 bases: TGTGCCAGCAGTGAAGGGGGGACAAGTACCTACGAGCAGTACTTC.

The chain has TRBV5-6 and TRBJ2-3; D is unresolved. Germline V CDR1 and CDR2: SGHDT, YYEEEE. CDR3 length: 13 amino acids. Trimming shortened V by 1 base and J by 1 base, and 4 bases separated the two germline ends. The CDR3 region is CASSLRGTDTQYF. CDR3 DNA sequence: TGTGCCAGCAGCTTGCGGGGCACAGATACGCAGTATTTT. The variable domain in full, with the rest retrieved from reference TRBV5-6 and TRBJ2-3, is DAGVTQSPTHLIKTRGQQVTLRCSPKSGHDTVSWYQQALGQGPQFIFQYYEEEERQRGNFPDRFSGHQFPNYSSELNVNALLLGDSALYLCASSLRGTDTQYFGPGTRLTVL.

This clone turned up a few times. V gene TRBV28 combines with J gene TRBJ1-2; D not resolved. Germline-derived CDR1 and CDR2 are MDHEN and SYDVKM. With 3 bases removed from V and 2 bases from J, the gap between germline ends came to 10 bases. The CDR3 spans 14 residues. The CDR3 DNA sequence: TGTGCCAGCAGTTTTTCTATCGGGAACTATGGCTACACCTTC. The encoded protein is CASSFSIGNYGYTF.

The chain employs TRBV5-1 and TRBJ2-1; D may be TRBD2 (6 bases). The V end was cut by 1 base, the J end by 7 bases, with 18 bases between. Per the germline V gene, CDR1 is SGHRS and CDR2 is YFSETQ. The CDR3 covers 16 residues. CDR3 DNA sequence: TGCGCCAGCAGCTTGTCTGGCGTCGGAGGGCCAAATGAGCAGTTCTTC. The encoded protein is CASSLSGVGGPNEQFF.

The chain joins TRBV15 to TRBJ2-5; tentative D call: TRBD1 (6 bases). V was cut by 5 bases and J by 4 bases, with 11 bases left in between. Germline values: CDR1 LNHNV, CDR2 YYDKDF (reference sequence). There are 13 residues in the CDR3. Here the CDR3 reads CATSFTGLETQYF. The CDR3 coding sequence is TGTGCCACCAGCTTCACAGGGTTAGAGACCCAGTACTTC.

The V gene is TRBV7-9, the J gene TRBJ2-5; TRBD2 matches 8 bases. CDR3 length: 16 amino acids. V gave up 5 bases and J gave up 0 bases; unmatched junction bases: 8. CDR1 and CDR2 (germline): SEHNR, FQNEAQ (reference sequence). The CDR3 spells CASSLRLAYYQETQYF. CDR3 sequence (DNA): TGTGCCAGCAGCCTCCGACTAGCGTATTACCAAGAGACCCAGTACTTC.

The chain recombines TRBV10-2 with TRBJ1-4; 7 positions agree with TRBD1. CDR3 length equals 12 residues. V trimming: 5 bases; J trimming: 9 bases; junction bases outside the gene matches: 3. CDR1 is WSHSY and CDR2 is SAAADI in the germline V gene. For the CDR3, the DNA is TGCGCCAGCAGTCCGGGACAGAAAAAACTGTTTTTT. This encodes CASSPGQKKLFF.

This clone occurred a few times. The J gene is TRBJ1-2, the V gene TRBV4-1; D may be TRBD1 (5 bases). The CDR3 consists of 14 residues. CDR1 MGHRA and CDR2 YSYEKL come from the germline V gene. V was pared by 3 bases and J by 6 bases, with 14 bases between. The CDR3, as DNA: TGCGCCAGCAGCCAGGGGTGGGGGAGGGATGGCTACACCTTC. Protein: CASSQGWGRDGYTF.

CDR3 loop: CASSTGLGANVLTF. CDR3 in DNA: TGTGCCAGCAGCACAGGGCTTGGGGCCAACGTCCTGACTTTC. The chain employs TRBV11-3 and TRBJ2-6, with D possibly TRBD1 on 6 matching bases. Per the germline V gene, CDR1 is SGHNT and CDR2 is YENEEA. V gave up 5 bases and J gave up 3 bases, with 8 bases separating them. This CDR3 has 14 amino acids. Looking up the rest from reference TRBV11-3 and TRBJ2-6 gives the full variable domain: EAGVVQSPRYKIIEKKQPVAFWCNPISGHNTLYWYLQNLGQGPELLIRYENEEAVDDSQLPKDRFSAERLKGVDSTLKIQPAELGDSAVYLCASSTGLGANVLTFGAGSRLTVL.